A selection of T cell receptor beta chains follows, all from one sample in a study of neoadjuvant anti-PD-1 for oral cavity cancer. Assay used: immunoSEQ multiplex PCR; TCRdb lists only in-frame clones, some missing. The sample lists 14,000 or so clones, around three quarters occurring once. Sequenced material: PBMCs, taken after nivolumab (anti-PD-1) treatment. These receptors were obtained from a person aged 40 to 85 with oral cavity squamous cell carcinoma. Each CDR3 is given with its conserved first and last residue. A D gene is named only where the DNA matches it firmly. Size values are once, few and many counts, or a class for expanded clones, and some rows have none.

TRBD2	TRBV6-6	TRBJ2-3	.	CASSLTSLSTDTQYF	TGTGCCAGCAGTCTGACTAGCCTAAGCACAGATACGCAGTATTTT
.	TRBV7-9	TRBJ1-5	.	CASSLKGDTQHF	TGTGCCAGCAGCTTAAAAGGGGACACCCAGCATTTT
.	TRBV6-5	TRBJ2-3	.	CASSGRGGGTDTQYF	TGTGCCAGCAGCGGGAGAGGGGGAGGCACAGATACGCAGTATTTT
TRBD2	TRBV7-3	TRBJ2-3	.	CASSLRSGSGFTDTQYF	TGTGCCAGCAGCTTAAGGTCGGGTAGCGGGTTCACAGATACGCAGTATTTT
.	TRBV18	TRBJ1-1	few	CASSPNGQRNTEAFF	TGTGCCAGCTCACCAAACGGACAGAGGAACACTGAAGCTTTCTTT
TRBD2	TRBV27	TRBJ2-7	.	CASSFWTSGTYEQYF	TGTGCCAGCAGTTTCTGGACTAGCGGCACCTACGAGCAGTACTTC
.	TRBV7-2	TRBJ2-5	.	CASSLRSSKETQYF	TGTGCCAGCAGCTTAAGGAGTAGCAAAGAGACCCAGTACTTC
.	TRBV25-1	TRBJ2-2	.	CASSEPPPGDTTGELFF	TGTGCCAGCAGTGAACCGCCCCCAGGGGACACCACCGGGGAGCTGTTTTTT
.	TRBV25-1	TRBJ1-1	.	CASSEWGQGDNTEAFF	TGTGCCAGCAGTGAATGGGGGCAGGGCGATAACACTGAAGCTTTCTTT
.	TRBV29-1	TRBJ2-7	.	CSVWDIHSYEQYF	TGCAGCGTTTGGGACATCCACTCCTACGAGCAGTACTTC
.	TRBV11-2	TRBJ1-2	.	CASSLDQGKTF	TGTGCCAGCAGCTTAGACCAGGGAAAGACCTTC
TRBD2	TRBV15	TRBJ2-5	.	CATSRDRASGRSETQYF	TGTGCCACCAGCAGAGATAGGGCTAGCGGGAGGTCAGAGACCCAGTACTTC
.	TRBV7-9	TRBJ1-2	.	CASSSWPGADGYTF	TGTGCCAGCAGCTCCTGGCCGGGGGCAGATGGCTACACCTTC
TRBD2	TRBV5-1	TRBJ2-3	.	CASSLSPSGSGSDTQYF	TGCGCCAGCAGCTTGAGTCCTAGCGGGAGTGGATCAGATACGCAGTATTTT
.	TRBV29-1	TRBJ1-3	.	CSVDDSGNTIYF	TGCAGCGTTGACGACTCTGGAAACACCATATATTTT
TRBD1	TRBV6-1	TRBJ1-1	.	CASSEPGTGGNTEAFF	TGTGCCAGCAGTGAACCGGGGACAGGAGGAAACACTGAAGCTTTCTTT
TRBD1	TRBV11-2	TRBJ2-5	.	CASSLGGHGTAQETQYF	TGTGCCAGCAGCTTAGGGGGACACGGGACAGCCCAAGAGACCCAGTACTTC
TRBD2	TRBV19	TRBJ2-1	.	CASSRLLARDWEGNEQFF	TGTGCCAGTAGCCGACTCTTGGCCCGGGACTGGGAGGGCAATGAGCAGTTCTTC
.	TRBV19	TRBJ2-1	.	CASSMGGSSYNEQFF	TGTGCCAGTAGTATGGGTGGTAGCTCCTACAATGAGCAGTTCTTC
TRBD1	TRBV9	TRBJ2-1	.	CASSAGDRDYYNEQFF	TGTGCCAGCAGCGCAGGGGACAGGGACTACTACAATGAGCAGTTCTTC